This T cell receptor (beta chain) came from a study of blood T cell repertoires in COVID-19. Study-wide background: Material from acute and convalescent COVID-19 was sourced from the United States, Italy and Spain.

Authors' processing steps: Amplification of reference gene primers provided the estimated nucleated cell counts. The data were produced by immunoSEQ multiplex PCR, yet TCRdb's version contains in-frame clones alone and is incomplete. V, J and clone size reflect that table, while D and trimming were determined from the DNA. The table includes 150,000 or so clones, under 90% detected once. This clone appeared once. Germline CDR1 and CDR2: LNHDA and SQIVND (reference sequence). The length of the CDR3 is 15 residues. V gave up 10 bases and J gave up 0 bases, with 16 bases separating them. This chain connects TRBV19 to TRBJ1-5, with a possible D match to TRBD1 (6 bases). This clonotype originated in a human donor in a cohort sampled during active COVID-19. The source material was peripheral blood. Here the CDR3 DNA reads TGTGCCACCCAAGGGACATCGTATAGCAATCAGCCCCAGCATTTT. Its translation is CATQGTSYSNQPQHF. Full variable domain (remainder filled in from reference TRBV19 and TRBJ1-5): DGGITQSPKYLFRKEGQNVTLSCEQNLNHDAMYWYRQDPGQGLRLIYYSQIVNDFQKGDIAEGYSVSREKKESFPLTVTSAQKNPTAFYLCATQGTSYSNQPQHFGDGTRLSIL.